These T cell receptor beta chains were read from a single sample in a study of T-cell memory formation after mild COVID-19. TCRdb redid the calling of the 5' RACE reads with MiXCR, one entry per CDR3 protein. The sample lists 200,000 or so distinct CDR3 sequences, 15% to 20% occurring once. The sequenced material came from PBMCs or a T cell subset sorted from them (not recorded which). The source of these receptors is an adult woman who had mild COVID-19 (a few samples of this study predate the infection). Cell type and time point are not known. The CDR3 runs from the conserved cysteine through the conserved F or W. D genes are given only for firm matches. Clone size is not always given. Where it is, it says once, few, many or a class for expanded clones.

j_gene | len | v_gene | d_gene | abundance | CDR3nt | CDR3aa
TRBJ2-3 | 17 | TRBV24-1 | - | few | TGTGCCACCAGTGATCAGAGGGCGGGACATAGCACAGATACGCAGTATTTT | CATSDQRAGHSTDTQYF
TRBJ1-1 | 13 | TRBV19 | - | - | TGTGCCAGTAGTACGTCCCTGAACACTGAAGCTTTCTTT | CASSTSLNTEAFF
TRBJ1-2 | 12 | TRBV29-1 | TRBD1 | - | TGCAGCGTTGAGGGACAGGGACATGGCTACACCTTC | CSVEGQGHGYTF
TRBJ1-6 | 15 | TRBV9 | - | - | TGTGCCAGCAGCGTACATCAGGGGTTGGGTTCACCCCTCCACTTT | CASSVHQGLGSPLHF
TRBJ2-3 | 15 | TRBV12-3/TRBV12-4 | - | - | TGTGCCAGCAGTTTTGGTCTAGGGGGCACAGATACGCAGTATTTT | CASSFGLGGTDTQYF
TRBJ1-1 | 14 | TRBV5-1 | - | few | TGCGCCAGCAGCATCGATGGGAGGAACACTGAGGCTTTCTTT | CASSIDGRNTEAFF
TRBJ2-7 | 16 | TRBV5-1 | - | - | TGCGCCAGCAGCTTGGAAGGCCGGACCTCCGGATACGAGCAGTACTTC | CASSLEGRTSGYEQYF
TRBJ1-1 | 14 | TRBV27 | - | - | TGTGCCAGCAGTTTAAGGCCCGGGGTTGACGGAGCTTTCTTT | CASSLRPGVDGAFF
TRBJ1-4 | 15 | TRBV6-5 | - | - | TGTGCCAGCAGTTACTCCCTTTTAGGGGGGGAAAAACTGTTTTTT | CASSYSLLGGEKLFF
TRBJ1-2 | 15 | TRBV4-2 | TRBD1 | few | TGTGCCAGCAGCTCGCTGACAGGGGGAGGCTATGGCTACACCTTC | CASSSLTGGGYGYTF
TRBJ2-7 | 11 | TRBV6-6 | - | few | TGTGCCAGCAGCCCCTCAGCGCGGCAGTACTTC | CASSPSARQYF
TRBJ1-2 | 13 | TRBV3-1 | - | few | TGTGCCAGCAGCCAAGACCACCGTTATGGCTACACCTTC | CASSQDHRYGYTF
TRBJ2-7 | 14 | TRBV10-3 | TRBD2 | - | TGTGCCACCGGGACTAGCGGGAGGTTGAACGAGCAGTACTTC | CATGTSGRLNEQYF
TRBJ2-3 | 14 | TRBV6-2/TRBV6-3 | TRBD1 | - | TGTGCCAGCAAACGGGACAGGGGCACAGATACGCAGTATTTT | CASKRDRGTDTQYF
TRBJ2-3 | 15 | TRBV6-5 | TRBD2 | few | TGTGCCAGCAGGCTGACTAGCGGATACACAGATACGCAGTATTTT | CASRLTSGYTDTQYF
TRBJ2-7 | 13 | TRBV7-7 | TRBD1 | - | TGTGCCAGCAGTGTGACAGGGAAACACGAGCAGTACTTC | CASSVTGKHEQYF
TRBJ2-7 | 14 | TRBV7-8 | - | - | TGTGCCAGCAGACAGACAAGCGGATCCTACGAGCAGTACTTC | CASRQTSGSYEQYF
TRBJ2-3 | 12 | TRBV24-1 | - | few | TGTGCCACCAGTGATAGGACAGATACGCAGTATTTT | CATSDRTDTQYF
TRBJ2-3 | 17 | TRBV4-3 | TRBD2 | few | TGCGCCAGCAGCCAACTTCAACTAGCGGGAGGGCCAGATACGCAGTATTTT | CASSQLQLAGGPDTQYF
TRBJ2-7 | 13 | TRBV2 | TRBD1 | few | TGTGCCAGCAAGGGACAGGGGGCTTACGAGCAGTACTTC | CASKGQGAYEQYF
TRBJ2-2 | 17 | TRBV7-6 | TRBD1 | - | TGTGCCAGCAGCTTAGCGGGACAGGGGGCAGACACCGGGGAGCTGTTTTTT | CASSLAGQGADTGELFF
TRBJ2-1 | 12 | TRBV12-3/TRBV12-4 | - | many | TGTGCCAGCAGCTCCCTAGGAAATGAGCAGTTCTTC | CASSSLGNEQFF
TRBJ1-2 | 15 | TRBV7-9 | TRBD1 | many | TGTGCCAGCATCCCCCAGGGGGCAGGGGACTATGGCTACACCTTC | CASIPQGAGDYGYTF
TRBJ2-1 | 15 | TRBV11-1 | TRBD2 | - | TGTGCCAGCAAGAGGGTAGCGGGGGCCTACAATGAGCAGTTCTTC | CASKRVAGAYNEQFF
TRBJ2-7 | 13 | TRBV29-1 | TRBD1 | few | TGCAGCGTCAGACAGGGGAGAGCCTACGAGCAGTACTTC | CSVRQGRAYEQYF
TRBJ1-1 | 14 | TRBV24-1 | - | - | TGTGCCACCAGTGGAGAACAGGGTAGCACTGAAGCTTTCTTT | CATSGEQGSTEAFF
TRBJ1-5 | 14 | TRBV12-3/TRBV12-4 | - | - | TGTGCCAGCAGTTTTTGGAGGGTCAATCAGCCCCAGCATTTT | CASSFWRVNQPQHF
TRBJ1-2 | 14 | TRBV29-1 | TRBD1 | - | TGCAGCGTTGAACGCCGGGACAGGATGGAGGGCTACACCTTC | CSVERRDRMEGYTF
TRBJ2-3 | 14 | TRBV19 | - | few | TGTGCCAGTAAGGGGGGAGGGCGTGGAGATACGCAGTATTTT | CASKGGGRGDTQYF
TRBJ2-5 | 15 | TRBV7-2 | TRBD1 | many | TGTGCCAGCAGCTTTTACGACAGGGGCCAAGAGACCCAGTACTTC | CASSFYDRGQETQYF
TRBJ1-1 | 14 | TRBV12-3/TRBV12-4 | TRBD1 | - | TGTGCCAGCAGTGGACAGGGTTTTTACTCTGAAGCTTTCTTT | CASSGQGFYSEAFF
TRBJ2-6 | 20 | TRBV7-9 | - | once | TGTGCCAGCAGCCACCCATCAGACAGTACGGGGGAACTAGGGGCCAACGTCCTGACTTTC | CASSHPSDSTGELGANVLTF
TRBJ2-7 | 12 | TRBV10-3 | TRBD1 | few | TGTGCCATCCGGGACAGGGACTACGAGCAGTACTTC | CAIRDRDYEQYF
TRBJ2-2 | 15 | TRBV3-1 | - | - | TGTGCCAGCAGCCTCTTGGGGCAAAACACCGGGGAGCTGTTTTTT | CASSLLGQNTGELFF